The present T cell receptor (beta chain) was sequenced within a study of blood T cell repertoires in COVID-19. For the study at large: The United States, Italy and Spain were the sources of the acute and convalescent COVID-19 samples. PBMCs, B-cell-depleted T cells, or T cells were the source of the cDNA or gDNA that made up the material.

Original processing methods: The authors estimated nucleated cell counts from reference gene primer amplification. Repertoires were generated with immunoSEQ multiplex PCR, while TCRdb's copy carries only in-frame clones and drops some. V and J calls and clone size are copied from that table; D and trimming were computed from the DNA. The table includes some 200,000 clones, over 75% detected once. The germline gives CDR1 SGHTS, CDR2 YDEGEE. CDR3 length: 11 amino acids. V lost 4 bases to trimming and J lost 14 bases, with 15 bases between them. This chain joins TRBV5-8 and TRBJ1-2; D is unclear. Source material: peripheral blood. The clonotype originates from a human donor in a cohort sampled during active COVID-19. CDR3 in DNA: TGTGCCAGCAGCCTGGGAGGGAGTGGAACCTTC. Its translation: CASSLGGSGTF.